The clone carrying this TCR beta chain was seen at least ten times. The record originates from a study of T cells in Graves' hyperthyroidism and ophthalmopathy. Study in general: It was at initial diagnosis, before any treatment, that peripheral blood was collected.

This CDR3 region has 11 residues. The V gene lost 11 bases and the J gene lost 5 bases, with 12 bases spanning the gap. CDR1 is SNHLY, CDR2 FYNNEI, per germline. The CDR3 regions of TCR beta were amplified from RNA transcripts. The TCR CDR3 was amplified in a first-round RT-PCR using the HTBI primer set. TCRdb used MiXCR to reprocess the multiplex PCR reads, holding one entry per CDR3 protein. The sample yields about 360,000 distinct CDR3 sequences, less than 15% seen once. The clonotype originates from a woman aged 18-29 years with Graves' hyperthyroidism. Sequencing input: blood. The chain employs TRBV2 and TRBJ2-5; D unresolved. The CDR3 DNA is TGTGCCGCCAACCTGCGGGAGACCCAGTACTTC. It is translated as CAANLRETQYF.